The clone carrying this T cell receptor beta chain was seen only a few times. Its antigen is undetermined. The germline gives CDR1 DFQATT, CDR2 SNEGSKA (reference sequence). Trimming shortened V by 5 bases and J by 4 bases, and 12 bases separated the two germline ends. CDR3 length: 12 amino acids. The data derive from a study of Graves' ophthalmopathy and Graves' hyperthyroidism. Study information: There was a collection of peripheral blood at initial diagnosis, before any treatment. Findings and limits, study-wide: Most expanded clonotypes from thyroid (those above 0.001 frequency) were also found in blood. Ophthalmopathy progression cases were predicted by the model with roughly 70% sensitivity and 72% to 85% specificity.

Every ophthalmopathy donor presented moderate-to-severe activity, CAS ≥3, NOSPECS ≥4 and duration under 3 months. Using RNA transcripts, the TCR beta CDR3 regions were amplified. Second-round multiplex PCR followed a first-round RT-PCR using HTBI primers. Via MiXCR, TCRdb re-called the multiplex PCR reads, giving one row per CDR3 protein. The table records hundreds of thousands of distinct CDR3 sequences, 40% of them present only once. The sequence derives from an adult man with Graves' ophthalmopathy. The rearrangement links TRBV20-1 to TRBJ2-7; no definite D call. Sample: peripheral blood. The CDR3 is CSAQRLGYEQYF. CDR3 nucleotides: TGCAGTGCTCAAAGGTTGGGGTACGAGCAGTACTTC.